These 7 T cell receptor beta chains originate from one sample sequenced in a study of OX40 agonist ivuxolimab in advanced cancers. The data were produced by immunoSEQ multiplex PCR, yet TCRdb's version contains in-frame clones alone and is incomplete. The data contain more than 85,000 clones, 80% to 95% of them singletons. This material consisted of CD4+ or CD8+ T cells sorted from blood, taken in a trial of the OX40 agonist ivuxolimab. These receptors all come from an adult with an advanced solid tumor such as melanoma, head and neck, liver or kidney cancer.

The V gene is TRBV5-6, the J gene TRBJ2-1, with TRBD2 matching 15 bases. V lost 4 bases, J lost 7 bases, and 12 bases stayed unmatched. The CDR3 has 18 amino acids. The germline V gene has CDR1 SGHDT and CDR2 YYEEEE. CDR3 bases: TGTGCCAGCAGCCGGACTAGCGGGAGGGCCGGGGGGTCGAATGAGCAGTTCTTC. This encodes CASSRTSGRAGGSNEQFF. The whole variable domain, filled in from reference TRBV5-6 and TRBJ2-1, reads DAGVTQSPTHLIKTRGQQVTLRCSPKSGHDTVSWYQQALGQGPQFIFQYYEEEERQRGNFPDRFSGHQFPNYSSELNVNALLLGDSALYLCASSRTSGRAGGSNEQFFGPGTRLTVL.

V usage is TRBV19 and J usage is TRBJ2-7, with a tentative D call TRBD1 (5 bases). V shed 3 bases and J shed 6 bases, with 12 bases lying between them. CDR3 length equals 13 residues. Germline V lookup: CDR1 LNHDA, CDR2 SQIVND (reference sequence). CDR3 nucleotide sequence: TGTGCCAGTAGTATCGACAGATCAGGCGAGCAGTACTTC. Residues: CASSIDRSGEQYF.

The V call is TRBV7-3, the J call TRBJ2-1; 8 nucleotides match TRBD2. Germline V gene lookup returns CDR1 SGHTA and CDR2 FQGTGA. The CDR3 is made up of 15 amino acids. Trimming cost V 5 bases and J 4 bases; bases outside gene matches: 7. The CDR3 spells CASSPTGTRYNEQFF. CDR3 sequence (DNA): TGTGCCAGCAGCCCCACCGGGACTAGGTACAATGAGCAGTTCTTC.

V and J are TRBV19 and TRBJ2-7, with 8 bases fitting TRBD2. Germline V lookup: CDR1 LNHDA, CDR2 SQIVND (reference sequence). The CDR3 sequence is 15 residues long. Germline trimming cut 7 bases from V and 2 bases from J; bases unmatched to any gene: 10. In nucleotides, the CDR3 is TGTGCCAGTACCCGTAGCGGGGCCAGACCCTACGAGCAGTACTTC. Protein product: CASTRSGARPYEQYF.

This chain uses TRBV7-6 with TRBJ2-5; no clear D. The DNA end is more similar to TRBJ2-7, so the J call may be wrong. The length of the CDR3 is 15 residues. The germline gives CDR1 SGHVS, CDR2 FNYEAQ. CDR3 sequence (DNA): TGTGCCAGCAGCCCCCTCTCTGACCCCTCCTACGAGCAGTACTTC. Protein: CASSPLSDPSYEQYF.

The CDR3 loop reads CASSRGRQETQYF. In DNA form, the CDR3 reads TGTGCCAGCAGCCGGGGAAGGCAAGAGACCCAGTACTTC. The V and J genes are TRBV2 and TRBJ2-5, with D perhaps matching TRBD2 (5 bases). Trimming removed 6 bases at V and 2 bases at J, with 10 bases between. CDR1 SNHLY and CDR2 FYNNEI come from the germline V gene. The CDR3 runs to 13 residues.

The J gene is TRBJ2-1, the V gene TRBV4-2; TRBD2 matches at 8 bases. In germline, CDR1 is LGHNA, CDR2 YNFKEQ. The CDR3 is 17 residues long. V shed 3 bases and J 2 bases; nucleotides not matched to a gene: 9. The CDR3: CASSQAALGLAYNEQFF. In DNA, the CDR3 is TGTGCCAGCAGCCAGGCGGCGTTGGGACTAGCCTACAATGAGCAGTTCTTC.